This TCR beta chain stems from a study of Ad26.COV2.S vaccination and SARS-CoV-2 variants. At the level of the study: Once, or twice with 56 days between doses, Ad26.COV2.S was given intramuscularly. Study-level points and caveats: Reportedly, after vaccination the spike-specific CD8+ and CD4+ T cell responses displayed substantial breadth.

Concerning this clone: Antigen specificity is unknown.

Germline assignment: CDR1 SGDLS and CDR2 YYNGEE. The germline V and J ends were trimmed by 0 bases and 0 bases, with 12 bases remaining between them. The CDR3 length is 16 residues. Here immunoSEQ multiplex PCR was the method, and the copy in TCRdb shows in-frame clones only, minus some. Of around 380,000 clones in the sample, approximately 91% were seen once. Treatment of the sample: about 20 received Ad26.COV2.S at low or high dose, single or two shots; a few received placebo; per-sample allocation not given. Following the first vaccine or placebo injection, samples were taken on day 63. The TCR sequence derives from a person between 18 and 60 years old who received the Ad26.COV2.S COVID-19 vaccine or a placebo. The sample consisted of peripheral blood, taken in a trial of Ad26.COV2.S vaccine versus placebo. This chain joins TRBV9 and TRBJ1-2; D unresolved. CDR3 DNA: TGTGCCAGCAGCGTAGCTAATACGATGGCTAACTATGGCTACACCTTC. Its protein is CASSVANTMANYGYTF.